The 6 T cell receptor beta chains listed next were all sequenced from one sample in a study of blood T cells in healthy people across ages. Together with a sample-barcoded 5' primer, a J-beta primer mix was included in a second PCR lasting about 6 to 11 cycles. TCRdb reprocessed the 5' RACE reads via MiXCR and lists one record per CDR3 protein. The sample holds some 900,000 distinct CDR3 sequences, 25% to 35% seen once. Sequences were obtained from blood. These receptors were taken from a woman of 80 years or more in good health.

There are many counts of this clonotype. The CDR3 DNA sequence: TGTGCCAGCAGCTTGGTCCAGCGGGGTTACAATGAGCAGTTCTTC. This gives the protein CASSLVQRGYNEQFF. This rearrangement joins TRBV5-5 to TRBJ2-1; TRBD2 matches 7 bases. Germline lookup yields CDR1 SGHKS and CDR2 YYEKEE (reference sequence). The CDR3 runs 15 residues. The trim removed 0 bases at V and 4 bases at J, leaving 4 bases unmatched.

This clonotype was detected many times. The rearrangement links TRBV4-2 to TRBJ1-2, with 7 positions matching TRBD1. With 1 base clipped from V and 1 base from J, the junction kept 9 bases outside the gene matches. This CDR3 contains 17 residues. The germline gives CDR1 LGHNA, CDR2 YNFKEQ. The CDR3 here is CASSQVAPQGGNYGYTF. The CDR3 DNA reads TGTGCCAGCAGCCAAGTCGCCCCTCAGGGGGGTAACTATGGCTACACCTTC.

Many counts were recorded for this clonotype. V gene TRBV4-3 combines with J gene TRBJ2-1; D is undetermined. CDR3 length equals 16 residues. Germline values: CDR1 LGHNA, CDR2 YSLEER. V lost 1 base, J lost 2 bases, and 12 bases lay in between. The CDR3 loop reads CASSQVPVPTYNEQFF. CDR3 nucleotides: TGCGCCAGCAGCCAAGTCCCGGTTCCTACCTACAATGAGCAGTTCTTC.

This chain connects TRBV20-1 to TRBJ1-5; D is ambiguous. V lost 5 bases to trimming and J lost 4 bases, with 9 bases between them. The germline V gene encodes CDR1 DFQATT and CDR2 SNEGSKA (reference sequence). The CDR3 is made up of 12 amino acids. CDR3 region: CSAGAGNQPQHF. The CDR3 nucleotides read TGCAGTGCTGGAGCCGGGAATCAGCCCCAGCATTTT.

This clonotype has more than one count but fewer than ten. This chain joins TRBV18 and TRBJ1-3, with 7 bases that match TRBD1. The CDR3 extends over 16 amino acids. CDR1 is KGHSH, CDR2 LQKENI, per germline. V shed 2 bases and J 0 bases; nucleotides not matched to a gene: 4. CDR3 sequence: CASSPAGQNSGNTIYF. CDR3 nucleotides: TGTGCCAGCTCACCAGCGGGACAGAACTCTGGAAACACCATATATTTT.

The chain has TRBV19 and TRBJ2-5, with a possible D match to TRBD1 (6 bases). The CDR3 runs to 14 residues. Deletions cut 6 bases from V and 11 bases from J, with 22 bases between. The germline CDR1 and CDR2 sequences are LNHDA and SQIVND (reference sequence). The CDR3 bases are TGTGCCAGTAGGAAACAACAGGGATTCAATGAGCAGTACTTC. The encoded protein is CASRKQQGFNEQYF.